The 5 T cell receptor beta chains below were found in one sample sequenced in a study of CD8 T cells in ankylosing spondylitis (dated by TCRdb to the late 2010s). Library method: 5' RACE. For sequencing, an Illumina HiSeq 2500 was employed. The public reads were reanalyzed by TCRdb: fastp trimming at Q25, MiXCR alignment, in-frame beta chains only. A single entry per CDR3 protein holds the most common genes and DNA from its merged rows. A total of 35,000 to 50,000 distinct CDR3 sequences appear in this sample, over 9% of them only once. Jointly, the top ten make up roughly a sixth of the sample. Material: blood, either unsorted or a sorted T cell fraction (not recorded which). These TCRs come from a male donor with ankylosing spondylitis or in good health (not recorded which).

This clonotype was picked up many times. This chain connects TRBV5-6 to TRBJ2-1; the match to TRBD2 covers 7 bases. V trimming: 4 bases; J trimming: 1 base; junction bases outside the gene matches: 11. In germline, CDR1 is SGHDT, CDR2 YYEEEE. The CDR3 spans 17 residues. This chain's CDR3 is CASSDPRAGLSYNEQFF. The CDR3, as DNA: TGTGCCAGCAGCGATCCTCGTGCGGGACTATCCTACAATGAGCAGTTCTTC.

This clonotype has at least ten counts. J is TRBJ2-1 and V is TRBV5-1, with a weak D call TRBD2 (6 bases). The germline V gene encodes CDR1 SGHRS and CDR2 YFSETQ. CDR3 length equals 15 residues. Trimming left V 2 bases short and J 7 bases short, with 16 bases between. CDR3: CASSLRTGALNEQFF. The CDR3 DNA reads TGCGCCAGCAGCTTACGAACGGGAGCCCTGAATGAGCAGTTCTTC.

This clonotype was counted at least ten times. The chain recombines TRBV11-2 with TRBJ2-7; D is possibly TRBD1 or TRBD2 (6 bases each). The CDR3 consists of 14 residues. The V and J ends lost 6 bases and 1 base respectively, with 13 bases between them. The V gene's germline CDR1 is SGHAT and CDR2 FQNNGV. This chain's CDR3 is CASRSGAGSYEQYF. The CDR3, as DNA: TGTGCCAGCAGGTCAGGGGCGGGGTCCTACGAGCAGTACTTC.

This clonotype was picked up many times. The chain links TRBV29-1 to TRBJ2-5; D uncertain. Germline CDR1 and CDR2: SQVTM and ANQGSEA. The CDR3 has 10 amino acids. Between the trimmed V and J ends, which lost 6 bases and 0 bases, there was a span of 2 bases. The CDR3 DNA is TGCAGCGTCGACCAAGAGACCCAGTACTTC. It encodes CSVDQETQYF.

This clonotype was detected many times. The chain joins TRBV4-1 to TRBJ2-7, with a tentative D call TRBD2 (6 bases). This CDR3 has 16 amino acids. The germline CDR1 and CDR2 sequences are MGHRA and YSYEKL. Trimming removed 0 bases from V and 7 bases from J, with 19 bases in between. CDR3 region: CASSQERLAGPREQYF. CDR3 bases: TGCGCCAGCAGCCAAGAGAGGTTGGCGGGACCAAGGGAGCAGTACTTC.